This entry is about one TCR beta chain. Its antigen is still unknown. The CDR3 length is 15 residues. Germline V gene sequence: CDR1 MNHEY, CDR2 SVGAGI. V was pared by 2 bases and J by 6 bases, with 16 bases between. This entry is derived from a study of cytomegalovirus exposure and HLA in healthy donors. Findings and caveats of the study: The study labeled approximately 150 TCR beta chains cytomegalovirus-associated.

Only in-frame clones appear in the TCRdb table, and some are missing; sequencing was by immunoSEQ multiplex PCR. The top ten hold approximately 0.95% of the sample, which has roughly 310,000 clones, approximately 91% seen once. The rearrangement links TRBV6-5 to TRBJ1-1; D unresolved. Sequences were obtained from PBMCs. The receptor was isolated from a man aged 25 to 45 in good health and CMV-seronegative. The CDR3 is CASSYGSARLSEAFF. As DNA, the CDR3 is TGTGCCAGCAGTTACGGGTCGGCCAGACTCTCTGAAGCTTTCTTT.